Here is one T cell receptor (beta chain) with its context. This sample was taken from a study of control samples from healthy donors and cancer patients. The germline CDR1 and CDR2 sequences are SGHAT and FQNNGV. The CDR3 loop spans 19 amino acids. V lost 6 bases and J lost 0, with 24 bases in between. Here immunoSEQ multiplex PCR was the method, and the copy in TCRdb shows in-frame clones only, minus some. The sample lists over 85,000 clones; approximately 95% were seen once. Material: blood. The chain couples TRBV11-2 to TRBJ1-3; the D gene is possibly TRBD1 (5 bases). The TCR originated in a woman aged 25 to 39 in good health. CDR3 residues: CASRFATAPNPYSGNTIYF. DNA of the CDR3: TGTGCCAGCAGGTTCGCGACAGCTCCAAACCCTTACTCTGGAAACACCATATATTTT.